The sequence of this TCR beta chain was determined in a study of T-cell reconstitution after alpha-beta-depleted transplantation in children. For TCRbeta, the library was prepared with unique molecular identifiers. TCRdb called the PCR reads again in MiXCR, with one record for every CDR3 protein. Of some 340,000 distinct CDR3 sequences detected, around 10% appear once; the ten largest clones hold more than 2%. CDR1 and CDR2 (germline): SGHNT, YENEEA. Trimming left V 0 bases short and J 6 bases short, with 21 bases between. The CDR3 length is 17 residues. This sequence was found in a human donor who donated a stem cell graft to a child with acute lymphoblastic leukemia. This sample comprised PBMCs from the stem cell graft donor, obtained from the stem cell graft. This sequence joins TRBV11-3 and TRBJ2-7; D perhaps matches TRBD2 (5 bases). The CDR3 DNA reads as TGTGCCAGCAGCTTAGATGGGGTAGGACTGAGAGATTCCGAGCAGTACTTC. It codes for CASSLDGVGLRDSEQYF. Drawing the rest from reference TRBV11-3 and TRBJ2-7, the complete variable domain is EAGVVQSPRYKIIEKKQPVAFWCNPISGHNTLYWYLQNLGQGPELLIRYENEEAVDDSQLPKDRFSAERLKGVDSTLKIQPAELGDSAVYLCASSLDGVGLRDSEQYFGPGTRLTVT.